This T cell receptor (beta chain) was captured in a study of cytomegalovirus exposure and HLA in healthy donors. General observations from the study: Some V segments could not be told apart, so they were left out, TRBV6-2 and TRBV6-3 among them. Analysis was performed later, and it showed HLA-associated TCR beta chains to be more clonally expanded than equally common others. Most TCR sequences showed up rarely, but some public TCRs showed up in many donors.

The J segment lost 5 bases and the V segment lost 0 bases, leaving 10 bases of the junction unmatched. Germline assignment: CDR1 SGDLS and CDR2 YYNGEE. The CDR3 is 17 residues long. Details on this clone: The antigen is not known.

Primers: 60 Vbeta forward and 13 Jbeta reverse. Using immunoSEQ multiplex PCR, the repertoire was profiled, and TCRdb retains in-frame clones only, with some absent. The sample totals fewer than 100,000 clones. Sequencing input: PBMCs. The TCR comes from a man between 18 and 35 years old in good health and CMV-seropositive. The chain employs TRBV9 and TRBJ2-1; 8 nucleotides line up with TRBD2. The CDR3 nucleotides read TGTGCCAGCAGCGTAGATGGGCTAGCGGGCCCGGACAATGAGCAGTTCTTC. Its translation: CASSVDGLAGPDNEQFF.